This TCR beta chain was obtained from a study of T-cell reconstitution after alpha-beta-depleted transplantation in children. Study-level results: Where alpha-beta T cells came from about two months after transplant was reportedly several hundred expanded graft clones. Surviving recipient cells, namely T cells and thymic progenitors, were the source of high day-60 TCRbeta diversity in some patients.

Unique molecular identifiers featured in how the TCRbeta library was prepared. MiXCR, applied by TCRdb to the PCR reads, yields one record per CDR3 protein. The sample holds a few hundred thousand distinct CDR3 sequences, 10% seen once. A few counts support this clonotype. Its antigen remains unknown. The V end lost 6 bases, the J end lost 9 bases, and 21 bases lay between the germline ends. The CDR3 length is 14 residues. Germline CDR1 reads MDHEN; CDR2 reads SYDVKM. The rearrangement uses TRBV28 and TRBJ2-7, with D maybe TRBD2 (6 bases). The sequences come from PBMCs, collected before TCRalphabeta/CD19-depleted stem cell transplant. The TCR originated in a boy younger than two with acute myeloid leukemia, due to receive a stem cell transplant. The CDR3 DNA reads as TGTGCCAGCAGCAAAACCGGGAGAAGGGCTTTGCAGTACTTC. Protein sequence: CASSKTGRRALQYF.